This T cell receptor (beta chain) was documented in a study of blood T cell repertoires in COVID-19. Study information: From the United States, Italy and Spain came samples of acute and convalescent COVID-19.

Seattle enrolled patients during active infection and tracked them longitudinally. As handled by the study authors: Amplified reference gene primers provided the basis for estimating nucleated cell counts. Profiling relied on immunoSEQ multiplex PCR, and the TCRdb table lists in-frame clones only, not all of them. The V and J calls and clone size are taken from that table; D and trimming were inferred from the DNA. Altogether about 250,000 clones are present, about 82% being singletons, with the ten largest covering 4.5% to 5.5%. The CDR3 has 15 residues. CDR1 SGHRS and CDR2 YFSETQ come from the germline V gene. Trimming removed 4 bases at V and 0 bases at J, with 11 bases between.

The sequence was collected from a middle-aged man with COVID-19, enrolled during active disease. Sequencing was carried out using peripheral blood. The chain links TRBV5-1 to TRBJ1-5; possible D gene TRBD1, 6 bases. CDR3 in DNA: TGCGCCAGCAGCCGACTGGACAGTAGCAATCAGCCCCAGCATTTT. Its protein is CASSRLDSSNQPQHF.